This TCR beta chain was observed in a study of OX40 agonist ivuxolimab in advanced cancers. Study overall: Patients got intravenous ivuxolimab at 0.01 to 10 mg/kg every 2 weeks. Among those enrolled, mean age was roughly 62 years (range about 20 to 79) and 70% to 85% were male.

Whole-study findings and limits: Compared with others, partial responders at 0.1-3.0 mg/kg displayed clonal expansion among the lowest.

The protocol was immunoSEQ multiplex PCR, while the TCRdb copy is restricted to in-frame clones and leaves out a portion. The table shows 20,000 to 25,000 clones, with around 83% occurring only once. With regard to this clone: Its antigen is as yet unknown.

Any history of autoimmune disease or systemic immunosuppression disqualified patients. CDR3 length: 15 residues. Germline lookup yields CDR1 LNHDA and CDR2 SQIVND (reference sequence). Trimming shortened V by 7 bases and J by 3 bases, and 18 bases separated the two germline ends. The chain links TRBV19 to TRBJ1-1, with D possibly being TRBD1 (6 bases). Sequenced material: CD4+ or CD8+ T cells sorted from blood, taken in a trial of the OX40 agonist ivuxolimab. This receptor was identified in an adult with an advanced solid tumor such as melanoma, head and neck, liver or kidney cancer. This chain's CDR3 is CASNRGRTMDTEAFF. DNA for the CDR3: TGTGCCAGTAACCGGGGGCGGACCATGGACACTGAAGCTTTCTTT. The entire variable domain, with the rest obtained from reference TRBV19 and TRBJ1-1, is as follows: DGGITQSPKYLFRKEGQNVTLSCEQNLNHDAMYWYRQDPGQGLRLIYYSQIVNDFQKGDIAEGYSVSREKKESFPLTVTSAQKNPTAFYLCASNRGRTMDTEAFFGQGTRLTVV.